This T cell receptor beta chain was found in a study of OX40 agonist ivuxolimab in advanced cancers. Study background: The dose of intravenous ivuxolimab that patients received every 2 weeks ranged from 0.01 to 10 mg/kg. Whole-study findings and limits: Expanded clones were, on average, more numerous in CD8+ T cells than in CD4+. Undetermined was the antigen specificity of the expanded peripheral T cells.

This table comes from immunoSEQ multiplex PCR, and its TCRdb copy is limited to in-frame clones, with some not included. The profile shows 55,000 to 70,000 clones, about 84% of them singletons. This clone was seen only a few times. Its antigen remains unknown. Per germline, CDR1 MNHEY and CDR2 SMNVEV (reference sequence). CDR3 length equals 13 residues. With 5 bases removed from V and 2 bases from J, the gap between germline ends came to 10 bases. Sequencing used CD4+ or CD8+ T cells sorted from blood, obtained in a trial of the OX40 agonist ivuxolimab. V usage is TRBV27 and J usage is TRBJ2-7, with a weak D call TRBD2 (5 bases). The sequence came from an adult with an advanced solid tumor such as melanoma, head and neck, liver or kidney cancer. The CDR3 nucleotides read TGTGCCAGCAGTACCTCGCGGGCCTACGAGCAGTACTTC. The encoded protein is CASSTSRAYEQYF.